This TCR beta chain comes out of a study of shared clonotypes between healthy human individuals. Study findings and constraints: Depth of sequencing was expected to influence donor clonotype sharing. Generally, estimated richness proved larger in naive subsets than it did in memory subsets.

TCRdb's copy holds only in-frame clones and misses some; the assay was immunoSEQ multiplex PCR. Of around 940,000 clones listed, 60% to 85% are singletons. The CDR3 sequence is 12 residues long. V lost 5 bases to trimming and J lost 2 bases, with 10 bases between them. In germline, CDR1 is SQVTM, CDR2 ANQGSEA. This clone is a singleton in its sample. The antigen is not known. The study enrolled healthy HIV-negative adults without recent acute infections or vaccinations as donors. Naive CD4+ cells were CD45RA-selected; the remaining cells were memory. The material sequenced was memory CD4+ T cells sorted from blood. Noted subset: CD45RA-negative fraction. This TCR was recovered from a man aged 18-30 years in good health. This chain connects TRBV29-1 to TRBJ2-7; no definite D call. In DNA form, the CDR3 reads TGCAGCGTTCGAGGTTCGACCTACGAGCAGTACTTC. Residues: CSVRGSTYEQYF.